These T cell receptor beta chains were read from a single sample in a study of T cells in Graves' hyperthyroidism and ophthalmopathy. TCRdb analysed the multiplex PCR reads with MiXCR anew, one entry per CDR3 protein. Among 300,000 to 450,000 distinct CDR3 sequences listed, roughly 14% were seen once. The sample comprised blood. The receptors were gathered from a woman between 25 and 40 years old with Graves' ophthalmopathy. CDR3s include the opening cysteine and the closing phenylalanine or tryptophan. The D gene is left open where the match is weak. Expanded clones get a size class; other rows say once, few or many, or leave the size out.

>TRBJ2-1|.|TRBD1|TRBV9
CASNPGTGYNEQFF
TGTGCCAGCAACCCCGGGACAGGGTATAATGAGCAGTTCTTC
>TRBJ2-3|many|.|TRBV18
CASSPLGGRTDTQYF
TGTGCCAGCTCACCTCTCGGGGGACGCACAGATACGCAGTATTTT
>TRBJ2-7|many|TRBD2|TRBV6-1
CASNPSGGLNSYEQYF
TGTGCCAGCAACCCTAGCGGGGGGCTCAACTCCTACGAGCAGTACTTC
>TRBJ2-1|many|.|TRBV12-3/TRBV12-4
CASSPSEGVGLGEQFF
TGTGCCAGCAGTCCTAGTGAGGGGGTAGGCCTGGGGGAGCAGTTCTTC
>TRBJ2-1|many|TRBD1|TRBV5-1
CASSWDRVLGEQFF
TGCGCCAGCAGCTGGGACAGGGTCTTAGGAGAGCAGTTCTTC
>TRBJ1-6|few|.|TRBV27
CASREGESSYNSPLHF
TGTGCCAGCAGGGAAGGGGAGAGCTCCTATAATTCACCCCTCCACTTT
>TRBJ1-2|many|.|TRBV3-1
CASSQFGGTTYGYTF
TGTGCCAGCAGCCAATTTGGAGGCACTACTTATGGCTACACCTTC
>TRBJ2-7|many|.|TRBV28
CASSFARGSYEQYF
TGTGCCAGCAGTTTTGCCAGGGGTTCCTACGAGCAGTACTTC
>TRBJ2-6|many|.|TRBV7-8
CASSLGVGGGSSGANVLTF
TGTGCCAGCAGCTTAGGTGTAGGGGGGGGCTCCTCTGGGGCCAACGTCCTGACTTTC
>TRBJ1-5|many|TRBD1|TRBV19
CASSVSGQYSNQPQHF
TGTGCCAGTAGTGTATCGGGACAGTATAGCAATCAGCCCCAGCATTTT
>TRBJ2-2|many|.|TRBV11-2
CASSSPWGDPTGELFF
TGTGCCAGCAGCTCCCCTTGGGGTGATCCCACCGGGGAGCTGTTTTTT
>TRBJ1-6|.|TRBD1|TRBV18
CASSPTTGGGNVNSPLHF
TGTGCCAGCTCACCGACCACAGGGGGCGGGAATGTGAATTCACCCCTCCACTTT
>TRBJ1-5|many|TRBD1|TRBV7-8
CASSSVPLTGGSQPQHF
TGTGCCAGCAGCTCAGTGCCGCTAACAGGGGGTTCTCAGCCCCAGCATTTT
>TRBJ2-7|many|.|TRBV7-9
CASSLRDGNYEQYF
TGTGCCAGCAGCTTGCGGGACGGAAACTACGAGCAGTACTTC
>TRBJ2-3|many|.|TRBV11-3
CASSPRRPTSTDTQYF
TGTGCCAGCAGTCCCCGGCGGCCGACTAGCACAGATACGCAGTATTTT
>TRBJ2-2|.|TRBD2|TRBV5-1
CASSSYLGLAGSQTDTGELFF
TGTGCCAGCAGCTCATACCTGGGACTAGCGGGGTCACAGACCGACACCGGGGAGCTGTTTTTT
>TRBJ2-3|many|.|TRBV18
CASSPEADTQYF
TGTGCCAGCTCACCAGAAGCCGATACGCAGTATTTT
>TRBJ1-1|many|TRBD1|TRBV11-2
CASSLEGQIMNTEAFF
TGTGCCAGCAGCTTAGAGGGACAGATCATGAACACTGAAGCTTTCTTT
>TRBJ1-1|.|TRBD1|TRBV28
CASRAGTEFPEAFF
TGTGCCAGCAGAGCCGGGACAGAGTTTCCTGAAGCTTTCTTT
>TRBJ2-5|.|TRBD2|TRBV28
CASSFLTSGGAETQYF
TGTGCCAGCAGTTTTCTTACCAGCGGGGGGGCGGAGACCCAGTACTTC
>TRBJ1-5|.|.|TRBV12-3/TRBV12-4
CASSSTVYQPQHF
TGTGCCAGCAGCTCGACAGTTTATCAGCCCCAGCATTTT
>TRBJ2-1|few|TRBD1|TRBV7-3
CASSRTPGQGSYNEQFF
TGTGCCAGCAGTCGGACACCCGGACAGGGCTCCTACAATGAGCAGTTCTTC
>TRBJ1-2|.|.|TRBV6-1
CASSKRAGDGDGYTF
TGTGCCAGCAGTAAGCGGGCAGGGGATGGTGATGGCTACACCTTC